This T cell receptor beta chain was obtained from a study of human T cells and chemical hapten exposure. Overall study: Patch testing was performed with 0.01% DPC on the upper back, with reading at 6 days. Alopecia areata, totalis or universalis affected patients, mainly female. General study results and limits: Patch test score rose with PT1 expanded TCRs, significant at 8, 16, 32, not 4.

The CDR3 has 12 amino acids. V lost 4 bases and J lost 6, with 7 bases in between. Germline V CDR1 and CDR2: MNHNY, SVGAGI (reference sequence). The study's library attached unique molecular identifiers to single cDNA molecules. TCRdb ran MiXCR on the RACE reads and lists one entry per CDR3 protein. The sample consists of about 84,000 distinct CDR3 sequences, more than 10% of them appearing once. About this clonotype: Antigen specificity is unknown.

Noted time point: patch test 3, about 24 weeks after DPC sensitization. Regarding treatment: therapeutic diphenylcyclopropenone sensitization with weekly scalp DPC. This TCR was recovered from a woman between 45 and 60 years old with alopecia areata. Some clones in this sample may be carry-over from other donors' samples. The source was whole blood, collected in connection with sensitization to the hapten diphenylcyclopropenone (DPC). The chain couples TRBV6-6 to TRBJ2-1; no firm D call. DNA of the CDR3: TGTGCCAGCAGTTTTCGCACCAATGAGCAGTTCTTC. Encoded protein: CASSFRTNEQFF.